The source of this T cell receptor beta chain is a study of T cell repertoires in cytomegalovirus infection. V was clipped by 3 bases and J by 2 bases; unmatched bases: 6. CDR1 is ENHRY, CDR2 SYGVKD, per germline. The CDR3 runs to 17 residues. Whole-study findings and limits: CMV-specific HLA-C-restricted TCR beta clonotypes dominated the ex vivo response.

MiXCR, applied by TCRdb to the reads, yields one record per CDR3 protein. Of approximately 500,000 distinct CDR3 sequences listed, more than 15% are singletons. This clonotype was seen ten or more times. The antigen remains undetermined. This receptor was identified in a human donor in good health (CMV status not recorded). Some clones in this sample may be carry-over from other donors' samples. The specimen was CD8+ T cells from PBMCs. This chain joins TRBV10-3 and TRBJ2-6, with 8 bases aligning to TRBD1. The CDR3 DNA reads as TGTGCCATCAGTGATGGACAGGGATCGACTGGGGCCAACGTCCTGACTTTC. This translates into CAISDGQGSTGANVLTF.